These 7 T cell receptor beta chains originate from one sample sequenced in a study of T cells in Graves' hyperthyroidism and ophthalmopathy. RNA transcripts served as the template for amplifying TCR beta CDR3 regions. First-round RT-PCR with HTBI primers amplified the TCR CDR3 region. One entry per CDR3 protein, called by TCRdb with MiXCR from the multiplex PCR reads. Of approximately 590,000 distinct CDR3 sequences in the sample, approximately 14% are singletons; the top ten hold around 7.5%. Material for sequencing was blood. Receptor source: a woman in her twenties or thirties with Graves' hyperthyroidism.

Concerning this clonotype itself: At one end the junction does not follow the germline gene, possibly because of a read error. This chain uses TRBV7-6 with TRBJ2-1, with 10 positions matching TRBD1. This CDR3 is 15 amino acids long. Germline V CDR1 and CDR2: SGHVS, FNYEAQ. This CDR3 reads CASSFPGQGYNEHFF. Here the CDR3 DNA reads TGTGCCAGCAGCTTCCCGGGACAGGGGTACAATGAGCACTTCTTC.

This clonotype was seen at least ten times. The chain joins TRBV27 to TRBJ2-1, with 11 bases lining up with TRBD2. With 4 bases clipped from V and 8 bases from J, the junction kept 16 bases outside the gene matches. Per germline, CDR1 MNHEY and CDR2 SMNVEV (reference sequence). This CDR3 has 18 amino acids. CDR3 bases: TGTGCCAGCAGTTCCGGAGGACTAGCGGGCCAATTGGTGGATGAGCAGTTCTTC. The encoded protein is CASSSGGLAGQLVDEQFF.

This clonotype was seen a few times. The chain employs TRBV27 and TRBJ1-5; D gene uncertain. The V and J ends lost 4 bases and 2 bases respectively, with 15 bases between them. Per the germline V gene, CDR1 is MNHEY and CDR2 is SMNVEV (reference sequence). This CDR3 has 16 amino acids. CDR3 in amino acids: CASSSRAQGGNQPQHF. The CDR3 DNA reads TGTGCCAGCAGTTCCCGGGCCCAAGGTGGCAATCAGCCCCAGCATTTT.

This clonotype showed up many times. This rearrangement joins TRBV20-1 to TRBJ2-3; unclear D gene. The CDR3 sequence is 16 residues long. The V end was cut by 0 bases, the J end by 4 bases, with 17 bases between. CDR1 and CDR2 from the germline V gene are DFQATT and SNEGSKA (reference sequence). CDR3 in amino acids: CSARDRGKLFADTQYF. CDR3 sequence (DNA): TGCAGTGCTAGAGATCGAGGAAAGCTTTTTGCAGATACGCAGTATTTT.

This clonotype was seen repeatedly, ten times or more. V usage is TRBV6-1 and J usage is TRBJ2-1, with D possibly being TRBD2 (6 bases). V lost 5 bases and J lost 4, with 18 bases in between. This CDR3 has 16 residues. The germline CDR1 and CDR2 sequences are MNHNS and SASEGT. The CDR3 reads CASSRLGIAGYNEQFF. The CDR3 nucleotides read TGTGCCAGCAGTAGGCTTGGGATCGCGGGGTACAATGAGCAGTTCTTC.

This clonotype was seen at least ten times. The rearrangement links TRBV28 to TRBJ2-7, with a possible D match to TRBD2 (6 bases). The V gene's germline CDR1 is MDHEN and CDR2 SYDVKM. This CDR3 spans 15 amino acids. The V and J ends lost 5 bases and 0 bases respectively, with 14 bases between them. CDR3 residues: CASSVPGDPSYEQYF. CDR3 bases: TGTGCCAGCAGTGTACCGGGGGACCCCTCCTACGAGCAGTACTTC.

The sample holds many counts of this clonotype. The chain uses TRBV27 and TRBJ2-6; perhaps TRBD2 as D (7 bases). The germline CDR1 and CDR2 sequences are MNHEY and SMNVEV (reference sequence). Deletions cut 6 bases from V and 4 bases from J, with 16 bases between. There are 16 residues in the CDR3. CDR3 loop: CASRRTAGAGANVLTF. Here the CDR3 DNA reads TGTGCCAGCAGACGAACGGCGGGGGCCGGGGCCAACGTCCTGACTTTC.